This T cell receptor (beta chain) was retrieved from a study of cytomegalovirus exposure and HLA in healthy donors. Points from the study as a whole: Per published accounts, TCR beta sequences correctly predicted the HLA-A and HLA-B alleles of most subjects. Data from an earlier analysis indicated that most TCR beta V segments were productive either about 87% or about 30% of the time. A few V segments could not be told apart, such as TRBV6-2 and TRBV6-3, and were left out. An analysis was carried out at a later point. It showed that HLA-associated TCR beta chains were more clonally expanded than equally common non-associated chains.

The CDR3 totals 17 residues. The germline gives CDR1 SGHTS, CDR2 YDEGEE. Trimming removed 4 bases at V and 3 bases at J, with 20 bases between. With regard to this clone: Its antigen remains unknown.

PCR used 60 Vbeta primers and 13 Jbeta primers. Only in-frame clones appear in the TCRdb table, and some are missing; sequencing was by immunoSEQ multiplex PCR. The sample contains around 150,000 clones, approximately 83% of which appear only once. This clonotype was sampled from a male donor in good health and CMV-seronegative. Sequences were obtained from PBMCs. The chain couples TRBV5-8 to TRBJ2-1, with D possibly TRBD1 on 7 matching bases. CDR3 in amino acids: CASSLIWGDRHYNEQFF. In nucleotides, the CDR3 is TGTGCCAGCAGCCTCATATGGGGGGACAGACACTACAATGAGCAGTTCTTC.